Each of the 17 T cell receptor beta chains below was sequenced from the same sample in a study of regulatory T cells in long-lasting Graves disease. Building the TCR beta libraries relied on iRepertoire HTBI primers, and CDR3 regions underwent Arm-PCR. Using its own MiXCR run on the multiplex PCR reads, TCRdb lists one record per CDR3 protein. The table includes around 400,000 distinct CDR3 sequences, 12% detected once. Time point of the sample: newly diagnosed GD, antithyroid drugs for less than 3 months. RNA extracted from PBMCs served as the sequencing template. The same data also contributed to another study, on T cells in Graves' hyperthyroidism and ophthalmopathy.

The starting material was peripheral blood mononuclear cells (PBMCs), obtained at new diagnosis, from a patient treated with antithyroid drugs. These receptor sequences come from a woman aged 18 to 35 with Graves disease.

The rearrangement uses TRBV7-9 and TRBJ2-1; D not certain. V lost 6 bases to trimming and J lost 10 bases, with 10 bases between them. The CDR3 is made up of 11 amino acids. In germline, CDR1 is SEHNR, CDR2 FQNEAQ (reference sequence). CDR3 sequence: CASRIAREQFF. The CDR3 DNA reads as TGTGCCAGCAGAATAGCTAGGGAGCAGTTCTTC.

This clonotype was observed at least ten times. This chain joins TRBV20-1 and TRBJ2-7; D uncertain. The CDR3 consists of 12 residues. Deletions cut 4 bases from V and 6 bases from J, with 13 bases between. CDR1 is DFQATT, CDR2 SNEGSKA, per germline (reference sequence). CDR3 amino acids: CSAISFLSEQYF. DNA of the CDR3: TGCAGTGCTATATCCTTCTTGAGCGAGCAGTACTTC.

Regarding this clonotype: A much larger clone lies a single base off, so this may be a read error. The rearrangement joins TRBV5-1 to TRBJ2-2; the match to TRBD1 covers 7 bases. Trimming cost V 3 bases and J 6 bases; bases outside gene matches: 17. Germline CDR1 is SGHRS and CDR2 is YFSETQ. There are 18 residues in the CDR3. The CDR3 coding sequence is TGCGCCAGCAGCTCGTTGGAAAAGGCGACAGGGAAAGCCGGGGAGCTGTTTTTT. Its protein product is CASSSLEKATGKAGELFF.

This clonotype was detected ten times or more. The V call is TRBV2, the J call TRBJ2-7; possible D gene TRBD1, 6 bases. The germline V gene has CDR1 SNHLY and CDR2 FYNNEI. Trimming pared 4 bases from V and 3 bases from J, leaving 22 bases between. The CDR3 has 17 residues. DNA for the CDR3: TGTGCCAGCAGTGTTGGAGGAGCTCGGCAGGGGTACTACGAGCAGTACTTC. This gives the protein CASSVGGARQGYYEQYF.

This clonotype was seen many times. CDR3 sequence reads: CASRRGQGLIYGYTF. CDR3 DNA sequence: TGTGCCAGCCGCAGGGGACAGGGCTTAATCTATGGCTACACCTTC. J is TRBJ1-2 and V is TRBV12-3 or TRBV12-4, with 9 bases aligning to TRBD1. The CDR3 extends over 15 amino acids. After removal of 8 bases from V and 4 bases from J, the junction contained 11 bases not matched to a gene.

The V gene is TRBV9, the J gene TRBJ2-1; D is unresolved. V was cut by 4 bases and J by 0 bases, with 14 bases left in between. CDR1 is SGDLS, CDR2 YYNGEE, per germline. This CDR3 has 16 residues. The CDR3 DNA sequence: TGTGCCAGCAGCTCCAGACTGGGAAGCTCCTACAATGAGCAGTTCTTC. This encodes CASSSRLGSSYNEQFF.

As for this clonotype: One end of the junction varies from germline; a read error may be responsible. CDR3 coding DNA: TGCGCCAGCAGCCAAGTACCCAGGGGAGGTAATGAAGAACTGTTTTTT. It specifies CASSQVPRGGNEELFF. This chain uses TRBV4-3 with TRBJ1-4, with D perhaps TRBD1 (6 bases). This CDR3 region has 16 residues. Germline CDR1 reads LGHNA; CDR2 reads YSLEER.

This clonotype showed up many times. This sequence joins TRBV3-1 and TRBJ2-7, with 9 bases fitting TRBD1. With V trimmed by 1 base and J by 6 bases, 13 bases remained unmatched. The CDR3 is made up of 17 amino acids. CDR1 LGHDT and CDR2 YNNKEL come from the germline V gene (reference sequence). The DNA for the CDR3 is TGTGCCAGCAGCCAAGCCCGCCGACCGGGACAGGGATTCGAGCAGTACTTC. Protein: CASSQARRPGQGFEQYF.

The chain joins TRBV9 to TRBJ1-5, with 8 bases lining up with TRBD1. Germline CDR1 reads SGDLS; CDR2 reads YYNGEE. The CDR3 runs to 15 residues. J lost 5 bases, V lost 0 bases, and 4 bases had no gene match. The CDR3, as DNA: TGTGCCAGCAGCGTAGGGGGACAGGATTATCAGCCCCAGCATTTT. Its protein product is CASSVGGQDYQPQHF.

This clonotype occurred a few times. The rearrangement joins TRBV5-1 to TRBJ1-4, with TRBD1 as a possible D gene (6 bases). Trimming stripped 4 bases from V and 0 bases from J, with 16 bases between. The CDR3 is 17 residues long. The germline V gene encodes CDR1 SGHRS and CDR2 YFSETQ. The CDR3 DNA reads TGCGCCAGCAGCAGGACCACCCACAGGGCAACTAATGAAAAACTGTTTTTT. Its translation: CASSRTTHRATNEKLFF.

This clonotype showed up many times. The chain couples TRBV13 to TRBJ2-1, with 7 bases fitting TRBD1. Germline CDR1 is PRHDT and CDR2 is FYEKMQ (reference sequence). V gave up 4 bases and J gave up 12 bases; unmatched junction bases: 3. There are 11 residues in the CDR3. The CDR3 bases are TGTGCCAGCAGCTACAGGGGTGGGCAGTTCTTC. It yields the protein CASSYRGGQFF.

About this clonotype: A read error may account for a junction end that differs from germline. V is TRBV7-2 and J is TRBJ1-4, with 8 bases fitting TRBD1. CDR3 length equals 16 residues. CDR1 is SGHTA and CDR2 is FQGNSA in the germline V gene. The CDR3 sequence is CASSLAGQAQDEKLLF. The CDR3 DNA follows: TGTGCCAGCAGCTTAGCGGGACAGGCGCAGGATGAAAAACTGCTTTTT.

Worth noting for this clonotype: One base away lies a much larger clone, so this may be a sequencing read error. The J gene is TRBJ1-1, the V gene TRBV19; D unresolved. The CDR3 runs 13 residues. With 2 bases removed from V and 1 base from J, the gap between germline ends came to 5 bases. Per germline, CDR1 LNHDA and CDR2 SQIVND (reference sequence). Here the CDR3 DNA reads TGTGCCAGTAGTATACGGGAGAACACTGAAGCTTTCTTT. Its translation is CASSIRENTEAFF. Complete variable domain (other parts from reference TRBV19 and TRBJ1-1): DGGITQSPKYLFRKEGQNVTLSCEQNLNHDAMYWYRQDPGQGLRLIYYSQIVNDFQKGDIAEGYSVSREKKESFPLTVTSAQKNPTAFYLCASSIRENTEAFFGQGTRLTVV.

About this clonotype: Just one base apart from a much larger clone, this may be a read error. V is TRBV6-1 and J is TRBJ2-7; the match to TRBD1 covers 7 bases. The V segment lost 3 bases and the J segment 7 bases; nucleotides outside the gene matches: 12. Germline loops: CDR1 MNHNS, CDR2 SASEGT. The CDR3 extends over 15 amino acids. The CDR3 DNA follows: TGTGCCAGCAGTGACGAGGGGGCGCGAGCCCCTGAGCAGTACTTC. This codes for CASSDEGARAPEQYF.

This clonotype was found many times. V usage is TRBV24-1 and J usage is TRBJ2-1, with D maybe TRBD1 (6 bases). Germline V lookup: CDR1 KGHDR, CDR2 SFDVKD. V was shortened by 9 bases and J by 9 bases, with 11 bases between the two germline ends. CDR3 length: 11 residues. The CDR3 bases are TGTGCCACCGGGATACAGGGTGAGCAGTTCTTC. This gives the protein CATGIQGEQFF.

This clonotype was counted only a few times. The chain is built from TRBV6-5 and TRBJ2-5; D might be TRBD2 (6 bases). Trimming took 4 bases from V and 4 from J, leaving 16 bases between them. The germline V gene encodes CDR1 MNHEY and CDR2 SVGAGI. The CDR3 runs to 15 residues. The CDR3: CASSLPSWRGETQYF. The CDR3 DNA reads TGTGCCAGCAGTTTGCCCAGTTGGAGGGGAGAGACCCAGTACTTC.

This clonotype came up many times. The rearrangement uses TRBV28 and TRBJ2-4, with D perhaps matching TRBD1 (5 bases). Germline values: CDR1 MDHEN, CDR2 SYDVKM. This CDR3 contains 14 residues. V lost 6 bases, J lost 4 bases, and 13 bases lay in between. The CDR3 region is CASSIRSGKNIQYF. The CDR3 nucleotides are TGTGCCAGCAGCATTCGATCAGGGAAAAACATTCAGTACTTC.